Each of the 5 T cell receptor beta chains below was sequenced from the same sample in a study of T cells in Graves' hyperthyroidism and ophthalmopathy. TCR beta CDR3 regions were amplified from RNA. HTBI primers were used for first-round RT-PCR of the TCR CDR3. One entry per CDR3 protein, called by TCRdb with MiXCR from the multiplex PCR reads. The profile shows a few hundred thousand distinct CDR3 sequences, roughly 25% of them singletons. Source material: blood. All receptors derive from a man aged 45-60 years with Graves' hyperthyroidism.

This clonotype was counted only a few times. The rearrangement uses TRBV11-1 and TRBJ2-2, with D unclear. CDR3 length: 16 residues. V lost 3 bases and J lost 7, with 18 bases in between. Germline V lookup: CDR1 SGHAT, CDR2 FQDESV (reference sequence). CDR3 bases: TGTGCCAGCAGCTTGTGGATAGGGTCTCGTGTCGGGGAGCTGTTTTTT. This gives the protein CASSLWIGSRVGELFF.

This clonotype was counted between two and nine times. The gene calls are TRBV20-1 and TRBJ2-7, with TRBD2 as a possible D gene (5 bases). CDR3 length: 14 residues. Trimming stripped 2 bases from V and 0 bases from J, with 11 bases between. Per germline, CDR1 DFQATT and CDR2 SNEGSKA (reference sequence). The CDR3 DNA is TGCAGTGCTAGACGGGAAACGAGCTCCTACGAGCAGTACTTC. This encodes CSARRETSSYEQYF.

This clonotype was counted a few times. The V and J genes are TRBV19 and TRBJ2-6; no clear D gene. V shed 5 bases and J shed 0 bases, with 11 bases lying between them. This CDR3 has 16 amino acids. Germline assignment: CDR1 LNHDA and CDR2 SQIVND (reference sequence). CDR3: CASSFRARSGANVLTF. The CDR3 DNA sequence: TGTGCCAGTAGTTTCCGGGCTCGCTCTGGGGCCAACGTCCTGACTTTC.

This clonotype was observed at least ten times. V and J are TRBV30 and TRBJ1-1, with D unresolved. Germline V gene data show CDR1 as GTSNPN and CDR2 as SVGIG (reference sequence). V was clipped by 4 bases and J by 6 bases, with 15 bases between them. This CDR3 is 13 amino acids long. The DNA of the CDR3 is TGTGCCTGGACATTCGGGGTGAGGTCTGAAGCTTTCTTT. It encodes CAWTFGVRSEAFF.

This clonotype has just a few counts. The chain has TRBV5-4 and TRBJ2-3, with D perhaps TRBD1 or TRBD2 (5 bases each). The CDR3 totals 16 residues. The germline V gene has CDR1 SGHNT and CDR2 YYREEE (reference sequence). V was pared by 0 bases and J by 0 bases, with 11 bases between. The CDR3 reads CASSLVRGGSTDTQYF. Here the CDR3 DNA reads TGTGCCAGCAGCTTGGTCCGGGGCGGCAGCACAGATACGCAGTATTTT.